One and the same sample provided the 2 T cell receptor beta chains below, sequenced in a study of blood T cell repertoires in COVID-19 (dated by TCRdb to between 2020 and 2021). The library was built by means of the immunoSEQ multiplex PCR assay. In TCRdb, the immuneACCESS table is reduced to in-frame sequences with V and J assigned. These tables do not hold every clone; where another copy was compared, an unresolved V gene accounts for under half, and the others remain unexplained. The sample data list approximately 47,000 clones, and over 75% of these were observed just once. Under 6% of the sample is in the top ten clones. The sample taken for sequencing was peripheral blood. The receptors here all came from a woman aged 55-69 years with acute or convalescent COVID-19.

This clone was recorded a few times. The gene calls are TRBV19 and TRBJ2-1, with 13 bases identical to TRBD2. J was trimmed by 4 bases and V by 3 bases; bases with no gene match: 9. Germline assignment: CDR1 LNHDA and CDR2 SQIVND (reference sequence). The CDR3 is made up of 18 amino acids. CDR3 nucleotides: TGTGCCAGTAGTATTAGGACTAGCGGGAGCCCGCGGTACAATGAGCAGTTCTTC. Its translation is CASSIRTSGSPRYNEQFF.

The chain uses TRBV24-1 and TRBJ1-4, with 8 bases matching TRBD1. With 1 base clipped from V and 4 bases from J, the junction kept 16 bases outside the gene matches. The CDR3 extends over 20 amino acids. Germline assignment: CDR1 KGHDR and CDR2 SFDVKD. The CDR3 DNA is TGTGCCACCAGTGATTTCAGGTCCGGACAGGGTCCCGGGGATAATGAAAAACTGTTTTTT. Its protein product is CATSDFRSGQGPGDNEKLFF.